Many counts were recorded for the clone carrying this TCR beta chain. Its antigen is undetermined. The sample belongs to a study of identical twins. Study-wide findings and caveats: Compared with models, monozygotic twins showed more out-of-frame TCR alpha sharing.

The CDR3 spans 17 residues. Germline lookup yields CDR1 SNHLY and CDR2 FYNNEI. V trimming: 4 bases; J trimming: 0 bases; junction bases outside the gene matches: 10. TCRdb processed the 5' RACE reads anew with MiXCR; each CDR3 protein has one entry. The sample lists approximately 140,000 distinct CDR3 sequences; around 3.5% were seen once. Sequenced input: memory T cells sorted from blood. This chain joins TRBV2 and TRBJ2-7, with TRBD1 matching 9 bases. This TCR was recovered from a man in his late teens or twenties in good health. In nucleotides, the CDR3 is TGTGCCAGCAGTGGGGTCTCTCGGGACAGGGCCTCCTACGAGCAGTACTTC. This codes for CASSGVSRDRASYEQYF.